The rows below give T cell receptor beta chains drawn from one sample of a study of T cell responses to AZD1222 COVID-19 vaccine. Only in-frame clones appear in the TCRdb table, and some are missing; sequencing was by immunoSEQ multiplex PCR. In the table there are approximately 190,000 clones, 80% to 95% of which are singletons. Material: peripheral blood, obtained on day 0 of AZD1222 vaccination. The receptors were sampled from an adult in good health. Both conserved end residues are part of each CDR3. The order of the fields is V gene, D gene, J gene, clone size, CDR3 protein, CDR3 DNA. D genes are given only for firm matches. For some rows the clone size is stated as once, few or many, or as a class when expanded; others skip it.

v_gene: TRBV12-5; d_gene: .; j_gene: TRBJ2-1; abundance: .; CDR3aa: CASGDQGYNEQFF; CDR3nt: TGTGCTAGTGGTGACCAGGGGTACAATGAGCAGTTCTTC
v_gene: TRBV16; d_gene: TRBD1; j_gene: TRBJ1-5; abundance: once; CDR3aa: CASSALGQGNQPQHF; CDR3nt: TGTGCCAGCAGCGCCCTCGGACAGGGCAATCAGCCCCAGCATTTT
v_gene: TRBV3-1/TRBV3-2; d_gene: .; j_gene: TRBJ1-2; abundance: .; CDR3aa: CASSQLGGYTF; CDR3nt: TGTGCCAGCAGCCAACTGGGCGGCTACACCTTC
v_gene: TRBV3-1/TRBV3-2; d_gene: .; j_gene: TRBJ1-2; abundance: .; CDR3aa: CASSQGIGANYGYTF; CDR3nt: TGTGCCAGCAGCCAGGGCATAGGGGCTAACTATGGCTACACCTTC
v_gene: TRBV6-2/TRBV6-3; d_gene: .; j_gene: TRBJ1-6; abundance: .; CDR3aa: CASSYGGRFNSPLHF; CDR3nt: TGTGCCAGCAGTTACGGGGGGCGCTTTAATTCACCCCTCCACTTT
v_gene: TRBV29-1; d_gene: .; j_gene: TRBJ1-1; abundance: .; CDR3aa: CSARAPNTEAFF; CDR3nt: TGCAGCGCCCGGGCCCCGAACACTGAAGCTTTCTTT
v_gene: TRBV5-8; d_gene: TRBD1; j_gene: TRBJ1-4; abundance: .; CDR3aa: CASTRTGSNEKLFF; CDR3nt: TGTGCCAGCACTCGGACAGGGAGTAATGAAAAACTGTTTTTT
v_gene: TRBV28; d_gene: TRBD1; j_gene: TRBJ2-7; abundance: .; CDR3aa: CASTTGTYEQYF; CDR3nt: TGTGCCAGTACGACAGGGACCTACGAGCAGTACTTC
v_gene: TRBV7-2; d_gene: TRBD1; j_gene: TRBJ1-1; abundance: .; CDR3aa: CASSIDRGGTEAFF; CDR3nt: TGTGCCAGCAGCATAGACAGGGGGGGCACTGAAGCTTTCTTT
v_gene: TRBV18; d_gene: TRBD1; j_gene: TRBJ2-7; abundance: .; CDR3aa: CASSPQGAEQYF; CDR3nt: TGTGCCAGCTCACCACAGGGGGCCGAGCAGTACTTC
v_gene: TRBV19; d_gene: .; j_gene: TRBJ1-2; abundance: .; CDR3aa: CASSIAMGHIYGYTF; CDR3nt: TGTGCCAGTAGTATTGCAATGGGACACATCTATGGCTACACCTTC
v_gene: TRBV7-2; d_gene: TRBD1; j_gene: TRBJ2-7; abundance: .; CDR3aa: CASSLGLGGTGDEQYF; CDR3nt: TGTGCCAGCAGCTTAGGACTAGGGGGGACAGGGGACGAGCAGTACTTC
v_gene: TRBV9; d_gene: .; j_gene: TRBJ1-3; abundance: .; CDR3aa: CASSVDGVPDGNTIYF; CDR3nt: TGTGCCAGCAGCGTAGACGGGGTTCCAGATGGAAACACCATATATTTT
v_gene: TRBV11-2; d_gene: .; j_gene: TRBJ2-6; abundance: .; CDR3aa: CASSLSGLLSGANVLTF; CDR3nt: TGTGCCAGCAGCTTATCGGGACTCCTCTCTGGGGCCAACGTCCTGACTTTC
v_gene: TRBV12-3/TRBV12-4; d_gene: .; j_gene: TRBJ1-6; abundance: .; CDR3aa: CASRSNSPLHF; CDR3nt: TGTGCCAGCCGTTCGAATTCACCCCTCCACTTT
v_gene: TRBV7-9; d_gene: TRBD2; j_gene: TRBJ2-3; abundance: .; CDR3aa: CASSLVAGAGDTQYF; CDR3nt: TGTGCCAGCAGCTTAGTAGCGGGGGCGGGAGATACGCAGTATTTT
v_gene: TRBV7-2; d_gene: TRBD1; j_gene: TRBJ1-3; abundance: .; CDR3aa: CASSAAGGSGNTIYF; CDR3nt: TGTGCCAGCAGCGCGGCAGGGGGCAGTGGAAACACCATATATTTT
v_gene: TRBV27; d_gene: TRBD1; j_gene: TRBJ2-1; abundance: .; CDR3aa: CASSPGTGIYNEQFF; CDR3nt: TGTGCCAGCAGTCCTGGGACAGGTATTTACAATGAGCAGTTCTTC
v_gene: TRBV5-5; d_gene: TRBD1; j_gene: TRBJ1-1; abundance: .; CDR3aa: CASSWGQGDTEAFF; CDR3nt: TGTGCCAGCAGCTGGGGACAGGGGGACACTGAAGCTTTCTTT
v_gene: TRBV6-2/TRBV6-3; d_gene: .; j_gene: TRBJ1-1; abundance: .; CDR3aa: CASSRGGFGTEAFF; CDR3nt: TGTGCCAGCAGCCGGGGGGGGTTTGGCACTGAAGCTTTCTTT
v_gene: TRBV6-5; d_gene: TRBD2; j_gene: TRBJ2-5; abundance: .; CDR3aa: CASRQAGGRGETQYF; CDR3nt: TGTGCCAGCAGACAAGCGGGGGGGCGCGGAGAGACCCAGTACTTC
v_gene: TRBV19; d_gene: .; j_gene: TRBJ2-1; abundance: .; CDR3aa: CASGRSYNEQFF; CDR3nt: TGTGCTAGCGGCCGCTCCTACAATGAGCAGTTCTTC
v_gene: TRBV19; d_gene: .; j_gene: TRBJ2-6; abundance: .; CDR3aa: CASSIGGTGANVLTF; CDR3nt: TGTGCCAGTAGTATAGGGGGAACTGGGGCCAACGTCCTGACTTTC
v_gene: TRBV27; d_gene: .; j_gene: TRBJ2-2; abundance: once; CDR3aa: CASRFERGLATGELFF; CDR3nt: TGTGCCAGCAGATTCGAACGGGGTCTGGCCACCGGGGAGCTGTTTTTT
v_gene: TRBV11-2; d_gene: .; j_gene: TRBJ1-5; abundance: .; CDR3aa: CASSLRLNQPQHF; CDR3nt: TGTGCCAGCAGCTTACGGTTGAACCAGCCCCAGCATTTT
v_gene: TRBV6-5; d_gene: .; j_gene: TRBJ2-7; abundance: .; CDR3aa: CASSYSGFRLNEQYF; CDR3nt: TGTGCCAGCAGTTACTCGGGGTTTAGGTTGAACGAGCAGTACTTC
v_gene: TRBV30; d_gene: .; j_gene: TRBJ1-1; abundance: .; CDR3aa: CASGQLNTEAFF; CDR3nt: TGTGCCAGCGGGCAGTTGAACACTGAAGCTTTCTTT
v_gene: TRBV19; d_gene: TRBD1; j_gene: TRBJ1-2; abundance: once; CDR3aa: CASRDRGYGYTF; CDR3nt: TGTGCCAGTAGGGACAGGGGATATGGCTACACCTTC
v_gene: TRBV19; d_gene: TRBD1; j_gene: TRBJ1-2; abundance: .; CDR3aa: CASNGAGGQGYTF; CDR3nt: TGTGCCAGTAACGGAGCAGGGGGTCAAGGCTACACCTTC
v_gene: TRBV11-2; d_gene: .; j_gene: TRBJ2-2; abundance: .; CDR3aa: CASSLRRGNTGELFF; CDR3nt: TGTGCCAGCAGCTTACGGCGGGGGAACACCGGGGAGCTGTTTTTT
v_gene: TRBV3-1/TRBV3-2; d_gene: .; j_gene: TRBJ1-2; abundance: .; CDR3aa: CASSPQEFYGYTF; CDR3nt: TGTGCCAGCAGCCCCCAGGAGTTCTATGGCTACACCTTC
v_gene: TRBV30; d_gene: .; j_gene: TRBJ2-5; abundance: .; CDR3aa: CAWSGASQETQYF; CDR3nt: TGTGCCTGGAGCGGGGCCTCCCAAGAGACCCAGTACTTC
v_gene: TRBV7-3; d_gene: .; j_gene: TRBJ1-1; abundance: .; CDR3aa: CASSITTGNTEAFF; CDR3nt: TGTGCCAGCAGCATCACGACAGGGAACACTGAAGCTTTCTTT
v_gene: TRBV27; d_gene: .; j_gene: TRBJ2-7; abundance: .; CDR3aa: CASSFVGANEQYF; CDR3nt: TGTGCCAGCAGTTTTGTGGGGGCCAACGAGCAGTACTTC
v_gene: TRBV7-9; d_gene: .; j_gene: TRBJ1-1; abundance: .; CDR3aa: CASSLGVGTWTEAFF; CDR3nt: TGTGCCAGCAGCTTAGGCGTGGGGACATGGACTGAAGCTTTCTTT
v_gene: TRBV7-8; d_gene: TRBD1; j_gene: TRBJ1-5; abundance: .; CDR3aa: CASSGTGGGSNQPQHF; CDR3nt: TGTGCCAGCAGCGGGACAGGGGGAGGGAGCAATCAGCCCCAGCATTTT
v_gene: TRBV6-6; d_gene: .; j_gene: TRBJ1-3; abundance: once; CDR3aa: CASTETLSGNTIYF; CDR3nt: TGTGCCAGTACGGAGACCCTCTCTGGAAACACCATATATTTT
v_gene: TRBV29-1; d_gene: .; j_gene: TRBJ1-1; abundance: .; CDR3aa: CSAAGTMNTEAFF; CDR3nt: TGCAGCGCCGCCGGGACCATGAACACTGAAGCTTTCTTT
v_gene: TRBV5-1; d_gene: .; j_gene: TRBJ1-2; abundance: .; CDR3aa: CASSLEAVNYGYTF; CDR3nt: TGCGCCAGCAGCTTGGAGGCGGTGAACTATGGCTACACCTTC
v_gene: TRBV19; d_gene: TRBD1; j_gene: TRBJ2-5; abundance: .; CDR3aa: CASSIGTGVQTQYF; CDR3nt: TGTGCCAGTAGTATAGGGACAGGGGTACAGACCCAGTACTTC
v_gene: TRBV9; d_gene: .; j_gene: TRBJ2-2; abundance: .; CDR3aa: CASSVTGELFF; CDR3nt: TGTGCCAGCAGCGTTACCGGGGAGCTGTTTTTT